This TCR beta chain derives from a study of OX40 agonist ivuxolimab in advanced cancers. Study-wide background: Prior anti-PD-1, anti-PD-L1 or anti-CTLA-4 therapy did not bar entry, and about 40% had some.

TCRdb's table, derived via immunoSEQ multiplex PCR, lists solely in-frame clones and lacks some. The sample includes 90,000 to 150,000 clones, 80% to 90% of them seen just once. Study conclusions and caveats: Some patients who did not respond also had low normalized T-cell clonal expansion. At 0.1 to 3.0 mg/kg and by week 6, CD4+ and CD8+ T cells in the blood had expanded clonally.

A word on this clone: Its target is not known.

CDR1 and CDR2 (germline): SGDLS, YYNGEE. V gave up 2 bases and J gave up 3 bases, with 5 bases separating them. The CDR3 is 13 amino acids. V gene TRBV9 combines with J gene TRBJ1-4; D gene uncertain. The sample consisted of CD4+ or CD8+ T cells sorted from blood, taken in a trial of the OX40 agonist ivuxolimab. The sequence derives from an adult with an advanced solid tumor such as melanoma, head and neck, liver or kidney cancer. CDR3 sequence (DNA): TGTGCCAGCAGCGTCGGGTCTAATGAAAAACTGTTTTTT. It encodes CASSVGSNEKLFF. Together with reference TRBV9 and TRBJ1-4, the CDR3 gives the full variable domain: DSGVTQTPKHLITATGQRVTLRCSPRSGDLSVYWYQQSLDQGLQFLIQYYNGEERAKGNILERFSAQQFPDLHSELNLSSLELGDSALYFCASSVGSNEKLFFGSGTQLSVL.